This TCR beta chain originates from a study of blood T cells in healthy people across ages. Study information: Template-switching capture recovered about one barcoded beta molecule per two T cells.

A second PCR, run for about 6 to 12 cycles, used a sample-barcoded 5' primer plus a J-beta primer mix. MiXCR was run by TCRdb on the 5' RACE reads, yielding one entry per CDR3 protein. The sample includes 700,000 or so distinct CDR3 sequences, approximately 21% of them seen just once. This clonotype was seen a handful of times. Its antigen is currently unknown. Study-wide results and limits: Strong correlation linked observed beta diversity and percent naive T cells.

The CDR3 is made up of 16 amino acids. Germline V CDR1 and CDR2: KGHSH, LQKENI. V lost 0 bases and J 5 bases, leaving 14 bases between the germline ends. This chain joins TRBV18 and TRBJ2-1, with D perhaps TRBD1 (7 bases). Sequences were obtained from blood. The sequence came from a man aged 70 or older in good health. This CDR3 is CASSPPVAGGNNEQFF. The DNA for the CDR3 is TGTGCCAGCTCACCACCGGTTGCAGGGGGGAACAATGAGCAGTTCTTC.